The following is a TCR beta chain sequence with its context. Its antigen is still unknown. Per-base qualities were not stored, and no clone one base away is much larger. Sample time point, as interpreted from the label and publication: cycle 1 day 1 (C1D1), immediately before nivolumab initiation. Every trial patient had relapsed after autologous stem cell transplantation, and cohorts A, B and C differed in prior brentuximab vedotin exposure. Using a Miltenyi CD4+ T cell isolation kit, CD4+ T cells were purified from thawed PBMCs through magnetic negative selection. The trial cohort was composed of about 58 patients with relapsed/refractory classical Hodgkin lymphoma, for whom complete response, partial response or progressive disease was recorded as best overall response. Trial patients were treated with single-agent nivolumab in the multi-cohort phase II CheckMate 205 trial. Best overall response was determined by an independent review committee according to the 2007 International Working Group response criteria. Trial PBMCs were collected immediately before nivolumab initiation (C1D1) and during therapy at cycle 2 day 1 and cycle 4 day 1. Peripheral blood was collected in 8 mL Vacutainer Cell Preparation Tubes, from which PBMCs were isolated by centrifugation and then cryopreserved. Purified CD4+ and CD8+ fractions were generated only in cases for which an additional PBMC sample was available. Magnetically labelled cells were removed on LS columns in a quadroMACS separator, and the flow-through was collected as the purified fraction.

This entry belongs to a study of PD-1 blockade in classical Hodgkin lymphoma (dated by TCRdb to the early 2020s). The study in broad terms: Nivolumab dosing was 3 mg/kg intravenously every 2 weeks, continuing until either disease progression or unacceptable toxicity. A peripheral blood immune signature of response to PD-1 blockade in classical Hodgkin lymphoma was defined using TCR beta sequencing and CyTOF.

What the research found in general, with its limitations: The study was limited to a single clinical trial cohort, and causes of repertoire differences, possibly disease activity or prior therapy, remained undefined. Baseline TCR diversity was reported as lower in newly diagnosed patients than in healthy donors, and lower still in relapsed/refractory patients. Trial patients with a complete response had baseline diversity similar to that of newly diagnosed patients, while partial responders and progressors had significantly lower diversity. A significant rise by C4D1 was seen in CD4+ but not CD8+ TCR diversity (p=0.0027 vs p=0.16), with the rise being most apparent in complete responders (p=0.02). Patients starting nivolumab less than 1 year after ASCT had lower diversity and were excluded from later analyses to avoid confounding by immune reconstitution.

The CDR3 measures 18 amino acids from cysteine to phenylalanine. Only the CDR3 part of the read is kept: 54 bases, read in frame from the first base. CDR1 and CDR2 were assigned from the germline V gene as MDHEN and SYDVKM. A distance of 19 bases separates the germline ends of V and J, which lose 4 bases and 0 bases respectively. Genomic DNA was extracted with the Qiagen DNeasy kit from unsorted PBMCs and from negatively selected CD4+ and CD8+ fractions. TCR beta CDR3 regions were amplified by immunoSEQ multiplex PCR using primers annealing to V and J segments. A synthetic immune receptor repertoire was used to minimize amplification bias, and remaining bias was computationally removed after sequencing. Concerning the study's data processing: Repertoire diversity was quantified as the Shannon entropy index using custom Python scripts. Unsorted, CD4+ and CD8+ repertoires were examined separately, except in combined analyses, for which CD4+ and CD8+ sequences were merged in silico. A clone was considered expanded if an increase in frequency of at least 2-fold after treatment relative to C1D1 was found, and a pseudocount of 0.5 was applied to clones undetected at baseline. Singleton clones were defined as clones with 0 or 1 copy at C1D1, and non-singleton clones were defined as clones with 2 or more copies. Clones expanded in unsorted samples were labelled as CD4+, CD8+ or unknown by matching protein sequences in sorted samples from the same patient. Diversity changes from C1D1 to C4D1 were tested in paired samples using Wilcoxon tests. In TCRdb, the immuneACCESS table is reduced to in-frame sequences with V and J assigned. These tables do not hold every clone; where another copy was compared, an unresolved V gene accounts for under half, and the others remain unexplained. V and J calls and clone size are given by that table; D and trimming were obtained from the DNA. A total of 4,000 or so clones appear in this sample, roughly 86% of them only once. Around 0.91% of the sample is taken by the ten largest.

The receptor was derived from a human donor with classical Hodgkin lymphoma. The chain is encoded by TRBV28 joined to TRBJ1-3, with the D gene too uncertain to name. The source material was CD4+ T cells from blood, sampled at baseline. Read as DNA, the sequence is TGTGCCAGCAGTTCCAGGACCCCTAGGCTCTACTCTGGAAACACCATATATTTT. This gives the protein CASSSRTPRLYSGNTIYF.